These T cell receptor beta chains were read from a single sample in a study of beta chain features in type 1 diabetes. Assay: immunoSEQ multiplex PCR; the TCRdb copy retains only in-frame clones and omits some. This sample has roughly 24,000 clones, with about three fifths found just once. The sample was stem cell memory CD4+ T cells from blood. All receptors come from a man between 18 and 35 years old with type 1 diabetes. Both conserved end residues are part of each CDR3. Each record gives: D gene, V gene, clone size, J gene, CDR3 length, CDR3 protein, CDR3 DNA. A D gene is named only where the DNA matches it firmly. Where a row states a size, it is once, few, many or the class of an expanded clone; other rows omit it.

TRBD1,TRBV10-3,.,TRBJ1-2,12,CAISEQGYGYTF,TGTGCCATCAGTGAACAGGGGTATGGCTACACCTTC
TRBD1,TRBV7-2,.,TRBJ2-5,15,CASSLAFRDRVSQYF,TGTGCCAGCAGCTTAGCCTTCCGGGACAGGGTGAGCCAGTACTTC
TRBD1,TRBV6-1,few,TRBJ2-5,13,CASRDRGRLMGYF,TGTGCCAGCAGGGACAGGGGGCGCCTAATGGGATACTTC
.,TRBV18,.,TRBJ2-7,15,CASSPPSHSSYEQYF,TGTGCCAGCTCACCACCGTCGCACAGCTCCTACGAGCAGTACTTC
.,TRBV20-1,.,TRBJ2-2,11,CSARDSWELFF,TGCAGTGCTAGAGATTCGTGGGAGCTGTTTTTT
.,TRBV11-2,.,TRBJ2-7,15,CASSLVSRSVYEQYF,TGTGCCAGCAGCTTAGTATCTCGTTCAGTGTACGAGCAGTACTTC
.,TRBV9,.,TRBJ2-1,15,CASSPTASSYNEQFF,TGTGCCAGCAGCCCGACTGCAAGCTCCTACAATGAGCAGTTCTTC
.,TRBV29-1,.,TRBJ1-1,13,CSVGGQLNTEAFF,TGCAGCGTTGGGGGACAACTGAACACTGAAGCTTTCTTT
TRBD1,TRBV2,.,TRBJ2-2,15,CASSSQGTATGELFF,TGTGCCAGCAGCTCCCAGGGGACAGCTACCGGGGAGCTGTTTTTT
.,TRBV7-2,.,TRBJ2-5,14,CASSYRVGQETQYF,TGTGCCAGCAGCTACAGGGTCGGGCAAGAGACCCAGTACTTC
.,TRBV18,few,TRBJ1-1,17,CASSPGTLSKMNTEAFF,TGTGCCAGCTCACCAGGGACTCTGTCAAAAATGAACACTGAAGCTTTCTTT
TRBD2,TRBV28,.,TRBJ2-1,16,CASSRVGLAGNNEQFF,TGTGCCAGCAGTCGAGTCGGACTAGCGGGAAACAATGAGCAGTTCTTC
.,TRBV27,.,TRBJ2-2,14,CASRDLVNTGELFF,TGTGCCAGCCGGGATCTCGTTAACACCGGGGAGCTGTTTTTT
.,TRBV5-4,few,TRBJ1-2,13,CASSRDIHYGYTF,TGTGCCAGCAGCCGGGACATCCACTATGGCTACACCTTC
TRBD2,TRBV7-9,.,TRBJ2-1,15,CASSSGTSGRFEQFF,TGTGCCAGCAGCTCCGGGACTAGCGGGAGATTTGAGCAGTTCTTC
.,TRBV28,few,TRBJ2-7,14,CASNEGGSSYEQYF,TGTGCCAGCAATGAAGGAGGCAGCTCCTACGAGCAGTACTTC
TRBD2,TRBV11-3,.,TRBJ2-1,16,CASSIGLAGSYNEQFF,TGTGCCAGCAGCATCGGACTAGCGGGAAGTTACAATGAGCAGTTCTTC
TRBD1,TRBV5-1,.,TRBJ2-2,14,CASKGTGGTGELFF,TGCGCCAGCAAAGGGACAGGGGGCACCGGGGAGCTGTTTTTT
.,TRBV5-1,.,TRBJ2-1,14,CASSKGDRYNEQFF,TGCGCCAGCAGTAAAGGAGACAGGTACAATGAGCAGTTCTTC
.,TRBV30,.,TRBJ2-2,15,CAWRTGTTGAGELFF,TGTGCCTGGAGGACCGGGACAACAGGCGCCGGGGAGCTGTTTTTT
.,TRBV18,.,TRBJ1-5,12,CASSPPEQPQHF,TGTGCCAGCTCACCACCAGAGCAGCCCCAGCATTTT
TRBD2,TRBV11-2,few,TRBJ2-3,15,CATGGSGGRTDTQYF,TGTGCCACCGGAGGTAGCGGGGGGCGCACAGATACGCAGTATTTT
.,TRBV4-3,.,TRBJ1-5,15,CASSQKYSRNQPQHF,TGCGCCAGCAGCCAAAAATACTCGAGGAATCAGCCCCAGCATTTT
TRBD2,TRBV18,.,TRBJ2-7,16,CASSLTGTSGIYEQYF,TGTGCCAGCTCACTCACCGGGACTAGCGGGATTTACGAGCAGTACTTC
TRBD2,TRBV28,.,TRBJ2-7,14,CASGGGGGGNEQYF,TGTGCCAGCGGAGGCGGCGGGGGAGGGAACGAGCAGTACTTC
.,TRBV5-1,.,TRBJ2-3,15,CASSLDRVETDTQYF,TGCGCCAGCAGCTTGGACAGGGTCGAAACAGATACGCAGTATTTT
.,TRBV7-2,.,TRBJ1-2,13,CASSSGQNYGYTF,TGTGCCAGCAGCTCCGGACAGAATTATGGCTACACCTTC
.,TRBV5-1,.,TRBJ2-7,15,CASSPLWGRGYEQYF,TGCGCCAGCAGCCCACTTTGGGGTCGGGGCTACGAGCAGTACTTC
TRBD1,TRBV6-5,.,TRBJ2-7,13,CATRTGASYEQYF,TGTGCCACCCGGACAGGGGCCTCCTACGAGCAGTACTTC
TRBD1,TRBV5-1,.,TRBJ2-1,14,CASSPQGSHNEQFF,TGCGCCAGCAGCCCACAGGGGAGCCACAATGAGCAGTTCTTC
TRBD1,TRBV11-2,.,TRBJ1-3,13,CASSWGQGNTIYF,TGTGCCAGCAGCTGGGGACAGGGAAACACCATATATTTT
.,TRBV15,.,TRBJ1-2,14,CATSRDRKDASYTF,TGTGCCACCAGCAGAGACAGGAAGGATGCATCCTACACCTTC
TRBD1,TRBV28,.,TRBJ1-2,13,CASSSTGKDGYTF,TGTGCCAGCAGTTCGACAGGGAAGGATGGCTACACCTTC
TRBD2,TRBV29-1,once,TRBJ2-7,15,CSVEWGSGGSYEQYF,TGCAGCGTTGAATGGGGTAGCGGGGGATCCTACGAGCAGTACTTC
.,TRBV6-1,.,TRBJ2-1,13,CASSRGENNEQFF,TGTGCCAGCAGCAGGGGCGAGAACAATGAGCAGTTCTTC
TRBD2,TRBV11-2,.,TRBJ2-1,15,CASSLRLAPYNEQFF,TGTGCCAGCAGCTTAAGACTAGCGCCCTACAATGAGCAGTTCTTC
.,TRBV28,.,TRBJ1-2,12,CASSYINYGYTF,TGTGCCAGCAGTTACATAAACTATGGCTACACCTTC
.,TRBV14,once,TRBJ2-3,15,CASSQGSIAFDTQYF,TGTGCCAGCAGCCAAGGATCAATAGCTTTCGATACGCAGTATTTT
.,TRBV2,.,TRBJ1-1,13,CASSGERGTEAFF,TGTGCCAGCAGTGGGGAGCGGGGGACTGAAGCTTTCTTT
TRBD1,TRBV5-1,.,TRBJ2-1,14,CASSSGTGGNEQFF,TGCGCCAGCAGCAGTGGGACAGGGGGCAATGAGCAGTTCTTC
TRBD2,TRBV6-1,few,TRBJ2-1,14,CASRGLAVYNEQFF,TGTGCCAGCAGAGGACTAGCGGTCTACAATGAGCAGTTCTTC
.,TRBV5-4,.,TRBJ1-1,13,CASSLQENTEAFF,TGTGCCAGCAGCTTGCAGGAAAACACTGAAGCTTTCTTT